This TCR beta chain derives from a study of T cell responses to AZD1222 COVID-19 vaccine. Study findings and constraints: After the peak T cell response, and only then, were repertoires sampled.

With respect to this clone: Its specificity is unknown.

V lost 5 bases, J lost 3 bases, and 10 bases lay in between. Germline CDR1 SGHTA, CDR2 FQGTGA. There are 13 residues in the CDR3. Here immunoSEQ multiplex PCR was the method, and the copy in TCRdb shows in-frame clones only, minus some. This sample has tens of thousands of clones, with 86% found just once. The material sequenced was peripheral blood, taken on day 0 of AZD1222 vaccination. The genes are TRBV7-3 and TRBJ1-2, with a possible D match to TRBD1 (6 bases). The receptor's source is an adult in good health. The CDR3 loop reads CASSPGEDYGYTF. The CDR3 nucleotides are TGTGCCAGCAGCCCAGGGGAAGACTATGGCTACACCTTC.